The 16 T cell receptor beta chains given below trace back to one sample, sequenced in a study of blood T cell repertoires in COVID-19. Assay: immunoSEQ multiplex PCR; the TCRdb copy retains only in-frame clones and omits some. The sample holds 150,000 to 200,000 clones, about 91% seen once. Sequencing was done on a sample of PBMCs or T cells enriched from blood (not recorded which). These receptors all come from a woman aged 18-30 years who had recovered from COVID-19.

The chain uses TRBV19 and TRBJ2-7; TRBD1 matches at 7 bases. J gave up 2 bases and V 5 bases, and 9 bases lay outside the gene matches. This CDR3 comprises 15 residues. CDR1 is LNHDA, CDR2 SQIVND, per germline (reference sequence). This chain's CDR3 is CASSPRQGQPYEQYF. The CDR3 DNA reads as TGTGCCAGTAGTCCCCGACAGGGACAGCCCTACGAGCAGTACTTC.

V usage is TRBV3-1 (or the pseudogene TRBV3-2) and J usage is TRBJ1-2, with a possible D match to TRBD1 (5 bases). This CDR3 is built from 14 residues. Trimming stripped 3 bases from V and 8 bases from J, with 16 bases between. Germline CDR1 LGHDT, CDR2 YNNKEL (reference sequence). CDR3 amino acids: CASSQVGGLGGYTF. CDR3 nucleotides: TGTGCCAGCAGCCAGGTCGGGGGATTAGGAGGCTACACCTTC.

Worth noting for this clone: An end of the junction does not agree with germline; a read error may underlie this. The V gene is TRBV19, the J gene TRBJ2-7, with 7 bases identical to TRBD1. The length of the CDR3 is 8 residues. The germline gives CDR1 LNHDA, CDR2 SQIVND (reference sequence). The CDR3 DNA follows: TGTGCCCGTAGGGGGCAGGCCTTC. It specifies CARRGQAF.

The rearrangement uses TRBV7-9 and TRBJ2-7; 10 nucleotides line up with TRBD1. Germline V gene data show CDR1 as SEHNR and CDR2 as FQNEAQ (reference sequence). The J segment lost 5 bases and the V segment lost 4 bases, leaving 8 bases of the junction unmatched. The CDR3 consists of 15 residues. CDR3 sequence reads: CASSSSRQGAHEQYF. As DNA, the CDR3 is TGTGCCAGCAGCTCCTCTCGACAGGGGGCCCACGAGCAGTACTTC.

The CDR3 protein is CASRGTGDYYGYTF. CDR3 coding DNA: TGTGCCAGCAGAGGGACAGGGGATTACTATGGCTACACCTTC. The J gene is TRBJ1-2, the V gene TRBV27, with 10 bases identical to TRBD1. CDR1 and CDR2 from the germline V gene are MNHEY and SMNVEV (reference sequence). V was clipped by 6 bases and J by 3 bases; unmatched bases: 4. The CDR3 totals 14 residues.

V is TRBV4-2 and J is TRBJ2-7, with a tentative D call TRBD1 (5 bases). This CDR3 is 14 amino acids long. The germline V gene encodes CDR1 LGHNA and CDR2 YNFKEQ. The germline V and J ends were trimmed by 1 base and 4 bases, with 11 bases remaining between them. CDR3 coding DNA: TGTGCCAGCAGCCAAGTAAAGACAGCATACGAGCAGTACTTC. Protein product: CASSQVKTAYEQYF.

Of note for this clone: A read error may account for a junction end that differs from germline. The V gene is TRBV19, the J gene TRBJ1-2, with a possible D match to TRBD1 (6 bases). The CDR3 loop spans 13 amino acids. From germline, CDR1 is LNHDA and CDR2 SQIVND (reference sequence). The CDR3 reads CASSIAPRTDALF. The DNA for the CDR3 is TGTGCCAGTAGTATAGCCCCTCGGACAGACGCACTATTC.

This clone has only a few counts. The chain carries TRBV6-5 and TRBJ2-5; D possibly corresponds to TRBD2 (6 bases). The germline V gene encodes CDR1 MNHEY and CDR2 SVGAGI. Trimming took 0 bases from V and 3 from J, leaving 11 bases between them. The CDR3 is 15 amino acids. The DNA of the CDR3 is TGTGCCAGCAGTTACTCCCTAGCGACGAAAGAGACCCAGTACTTC. Translation gives CASSYSLATKETQYF.

The chain links TRBV6-5 to TRBJ2-5, with D perhaps TRBD1 (5 bases). Trimming pared 1 base from V and 3 bases from J, leaving 12 bases between. The CDR3 runs to 15 residues. Germline V gene sequence: CDR1 MNHEY, CDR2 SVGAGI. The CDR3: CASSYFQGLKETQYF. CDR3 DNA: TGTGCCAGCAGTTACTTTCAGGGTTTGAAAGAGACCCAGTACTTC.

This clone was picked up a small number of times. The chain has TRBV7-8 and TRBJ2-7, with TRBD1 matching 8 bases. V dropped 5 bases and J dropped 9; count of bases not matched to a gene: 9. CDR1 and CDR2 from the germline V gene are SGHVS and FQNEAQ. This CDR3 has 13 amino acids. The CDR3 DNA sequence: TGTGCCAGCAGCGCCGGGACAGGTGGGGGGCAGTACTTC. Its protein is CASSAGTGGGQYF.

V usage is TRBV18 and J usage is TRBJ2-3, with 9 bases matching TRBD1. V dropped 6 bases and J dropped 4; count of bases not matched to a gene: 8. The CDR3 loop spans 15 amino acids. Germline V gene sequence: CDR1 KGHSH, CDR2 LQKENI. The CDR3 here is CASSLGTGYADTQYF. DNA of the CDR3: TGTGCCAGCTCGCTCGGGACAGGGTATGCAGATACGCAGTATTTT.

The chain carries TRBV14 and TRBJ2-3; tentatively, D is TRBD1 (5 bases). This CDR3 spans 18 amino acids. Deletions cut 0 bases from V and 4 bases from J, with 20 bases between. Germline lookup yields CDR1 SGHDN and CDR2 FVKESK. The CDR3 nucleotides read TGTGCCAGCAGCCAAGATGTCTCACGGGCAGGGCTCCCAGATACGCAGTATTTT. Residues: CASSQDVSRAGLPDTQYF.

The genes are TRBV18 and TRBJ2-7; 9 bases are shared with TRBD2. After removal of 1 base from V and 0 bases from J, the junction contained 1 base not matched to a gene. The CDR3 runs to 15 residues. Germline-derived CDR1 and CDR2 are KGHSH and LQKENI. CDR3 in amino acids: CASSPRGRASYEQYF. In DNA, the CDR3 is TGTGCCAGCTCACCACGCGGGAGGGCCTCCTACGAGCAGTACTTC.

The rearrangement joins TRBV7-6 to TRBJ2-7; 7 nucleotides agree with TRBD1. V trimming: 3 bases; J trimming: 5 bases; junction bases outside the gene matches: 7. This CDR3 comprises 14 residues. Per germline, CDR1 SGHVS and CDR2 FNYEAQ. CDR3 amino acids: CASSFKGAVDEQYF. The CDR3, as DNA: TGTGCCAGCAGCTTTAAGGGGGCCGTTGACGAGCAGTACTTC.

J is TRBJ1-1 and V is TRBV11-2; 10 bases agree with TRBD1. The CDR3 runs to 15 residues. Trimming removed 5 bases from V and 5 bases from J; junction bases left unmatched: 8. Germline assignment: CDR1 SGHAT and CDR2 FQNNGV. The chain's CDR3 is CASSKPGQGITEAFF. The CDR3 nucleotides are TGTGCCAGCAGCAAGCCGGGACAGGGGATAACTGAAGCTTTCTTT.

V and J are TRBV25-1 and TRBJ1-6, with D uncertain. CDR3 length: 15 residues. Per the germline V gene, CDR1 is MGHDK and CDR2 is SYGVNS. The V end lost 4 bases, the J end lost 10 bases, and 17 bases lay between the germline ends. As DNA, the CDR3 is TGTGCCAGCAGTGCTTTCGGAGGGTCGAGATCACCCCTCCACTTT. Protein product: CASSAFGGSRSPLHF.